This is a list of T cell receptor beta chains from one sample in a study of cytomegalovirus exposure and HLA in healthy donors. The data were produced by immunoSEQ multiplex PCR, yet TCRdb's version contains in-frame clones alone and is incomplete. The table lists 64,000 or so clones, about 73% of them singletons, with roughly 9.7% in the top ten. Specimen: PBMCs. The source of these receptors is a woman in her forties or fifties in good health and CMV-seropositive. Each CDR3 is given with its conserved first and last residue. The D gene is left open where the match is weak. The size entry is marked missing in some rows and otherwise reads once, few, many or a size class.

v_call	d_call	clone_size	j_call	cdr3_length	cdr3_nt	cdr3_aa
TRBV7-2	.	few	TRBJ2-5	15	TGTGCCAGCAGCTTAGTCTCGGGTCCCCAAGAGACCCAGTACTTC	CASSLVSGPQETQYF
TRBV4-3	.	.	TRBJ1-1	13	TGCGCCAGCAGCCAAGATCAGGACAGACAAGCTTTCTTT	CASSQDQDRQAFF
TRBV7-8	.	few	TRBJ2-1	15	TGTGAAACCCGGCGGACGGGAGAATCCTACAATGAGCAGTTCTTC	CETRRTGESYNEQFF
TRBV28	.	.	TRBJ2-1	13	TGTGCCAGCAGTTTACTACAGTCCAATGAGCAGTTCTTC	CASSLLQSNEQFF
TRBV6-5	.	.	TRBJ1-1	13	TGTGCCAGCAGTTACGGATCGGGCACTGAAGCTTTCTTT	CASSYGSGTEAFF
TRBV19	.	.	TRBJ1-1	11	TGTGCCACTATACTGCACTCTGAAGCTTTCTTT	CATILHSEAFF
TRBV7-3	.	.	TRBJ2-2	15	TGTGCCAGCAGCTCCCACTCCCCGAACACCGGGGAGCTGTTTTTT	CASSSHSPNTGELFF
TRBV23-1	.	few	TRBJ1-1	15	TGCGCCAGCAGCCGAAGCGGACCTTCGAACACTGAAGCTTTCTTT	CASSRSGPSNTEAFF
TRBV10-1	TRBD2	.	TRBJ2-3	14	TGCGCCAGCTCTAGCGGGAGTGGCACAGATACGCAGTATTTT	CASSSGSGTDTQYF
TRBV6-6	TRBD1	.	TRBJ1-5	15	TGTGCCAGCAGTACCCGACAGGGCGGCAATCAGCCCCAGCATTTT	CASSTRQGGNQPQHF
TRBV7-9	.	.	TRBJ2-7	14	TGTGCCAGCAGCAAGGATCAGGGGCGTGACGAGCAGTACTTC	CASSKDQGRDEQYF
TRBV7-7	TRBD1	few	TRBJ1-6	16	TGTGCCAGCAGCTTAGGGGCAGGGGGGCCTGGTTCACCCCTCCACTTT	CASSLGAGGPGSPLHF
TRBV5-1	TRBD1	few	TRBJ1-2	13	TGCGCCAGCAGCCCCGACAGGGGGGATGGCTACACCTTC	CASSPDRGDGYTF
TRBV30	.	.	TRBJ1-1	13	TGTGCCTGGAGTGTACAACTGAACACTGAAGCTTTCTTT	CAWSVQLNTEAFF
TRBV4-1	TRBD1	.	TRBJ1-1	15	TGCGCCAGCAGCCACCGACAGGGCGATAACACTGAAGCTTTCTTT	CASSHRQGDNTEAFF